The subject of this entry is one T cell receptor (beta chain). The target antigen is unknown. These data belong to a study of shared clonotypes between healthy human individuals. Losses at the gene ends were 8 bases for V and 4 bases for J; bases not matched to a gene: 7. The CDR3 spans 15 residues. The V gene's germline CDR1 is SGHTA and CDR2 FQGNSA. Study-wide points: Donor scarcity curtailed the genetic and exposure-history diversity represented herein.

Measured with immunoSEQ multiplex PCR; TCRdb has only the in-frame clones, and not every one. The sample has approximately 500,000 clones; about 79% are singletons. The sequence derives from a woman in her thirties or forties in good health. Some clones in this sample may be carry-over from other donors' samples. The chain recombines TRBV7-2 with TRBJ2-1, with 11 nucleotides matching TRBD2. What was sequenced was PBMCs. CDR3 protein: CASSGTSGVYNEQFF. The CDR3 nucleotides are TGTGCCAGCTCGGGGACTAGCGGAGTTTACAATGAGCAGTTCTTC.